This T cell receptor beta chain was retrieved from a study of CD8 T cells in Susac syndrome. Reverse transcription used 0.5 to 1 ug RNA and random hexamers. Coverage of TCR beta CDR3 amplification by immunoSEQ multiplex PCR extended to 54 Vbeta and 13 Jbeta. In TCRdb, the immunoSEQ multiplex PCR reads were re-called with MiXCR into one record per CDR3 protein. The sample yields some 190,000 distinct CDR3 sequences, almost 96% seen once. TCR beta was sequenced from blood CD8+ and CD4+ T cells. Negative isolation was used for CD8+ and CD4+ T cells, and FACS enrichment was applied to TEMRA cells. The sequence was collected from a human donor with multiple sclerosis. Sequenced input: CD4+ T cells from PBMCs.

Here the CDR3 DNA reads TGCGCCAGCAGCCAAGAGTTAGATTCACCCCTCCACTTT. It translates to CASSQELDSPLHF. The rearrangement links TRBV4-3 to TRBJ1-6, with D hard to call. This CDR3 comprises 13 residues. CDR1 is LGHNA, CDR2 YSLEER, per germline. Trimming pared 0 bases from V and 8 bases from J, leaving 5 bases between.